The 9 T cell receptor beta chains listed next were all sequenced from one sample in a study of graft-versus-host responses after intestinal transplantation. What these receptors recognize is not known. TCRdb's table, derived via immunoSEQ multiplex PCR, lists solely in-frame clones and lacks some. The table lists fewer than 110,000 clones, roughly 87% of them singletons. This material consisted of unstimulated CD4+ T cells sorted from spleen or lymph node cells, taken before transplant. Receptors originate from a human donor who was the organ donor for an intestinal transplant.

The V and J genes are TRBV6-6 and TRBJ1-1, with 9 positions matching TRBD1. This CDR3 has 14 residues. V gave up 1 base and J gave up 5 bases; unmatched junction bases: 2. The germline CDR1 and CDR2 sequences are MNHNY and SVGAGI (reference sequence). The CDR3 here is CASSYWTGETEAFF. The CDR3, as DNA: TGTGCCAGCAGTTACTGGACAGGGGAAACTGAAGCTTTCTTT.

This clone was seen a single time. The gene calls are TRBV4-1 and TRBJ1-6; D unresolved. The CDR3 spans 21 residues. Between the trimmed V and J ends, which lost 4 bases and 0 bases, there was a span of 25 bases. The V gene's germline CDR1 is MGHRA and CDR2 YSYEKL. CDR3 coding DNA: TGCGCCAGCAGCCCCTTGATGACGGCCACCCGTTCAAGCTCCTATAATTCACCCCTCCACTTT. It translates to CASSPLMTATRSSSYNSPLHF.

This sequence joins TRBV6-5 and TRBJ1-6, with D possibly being TRBD1 (5 bases). Germline V lookup: CDR1 MNHEY, CDR2 SVGAGI. The CDR3 is 15 amino acids. The germline V and J ends were trimmed by 4 bases and 9 bases, with 16 bases remaining between them. CDR3 sequence (DNA): TGTGCCAGCAGTTTCCGGGGCTATCGGGGTTCACCCCTCCACTTT. It specifies CASSFRGYRGSPLHF.

V gene TRBV11-2 combines with J gene TRBJ1-5; D remains unclear. The CDR3 is 17 amino acids. The V end lost 0 bases, the J end lost 0 bases, and 12 bases lay between the germline ends. Germline-derived CDR1 and CDR2 are SGHAT and FQNNGV. DNA of the CDR3: TGTGCCAGCAGCTTAGAAATAAGGGAATATAGCAATCAGCCCCAGCATTTT. This sequence encodes CASSLEIREYSNQPQHF.

This rearrangement joins TRBV4-1 to TRBJ1-5, with TRBD1 as a possible D gene (6 bases). CDR1 is MGHRA, CDR2 YSYEKL, per germline. This CDR3 is 17 amino acids long. V lost 2 bases to trimming and J lost 0 bases, with 14 bases between them. The CDR3 coding sequence is TGCGCCAGCAGCCAAACCCCAGGGGACTATAGCAATCAGCCCCAGCATTTT. Residues: CASSQTPGDYSNQPQHF.

The V call is TRBV6-5, the J call TRBJ2-7; D is unresolved. CDR1 MNHEY and CDR2 SVGAGI come from the germline V gene. V was clipped by 5 bases and J by 2 bases, with 13 bases between them. The CDR3 length is 14 residues. CDR3 in amino acids: CASSEVVHTYEQYF. DNA of the CDR3: TGTGCCAGCAGTGAAGTGGTTCATACCTACGAGCAGTACTTC.

The chain is built from TRBV5-1 and TRBJ2-5; weak D call: TRBD2 (7 bases). Looked up from germline, CDR1 is SGHRS and CDR2 is YFSETQ. The CDR3 contains 17 residues. Trimming took off 4 bases at V and 2 bases at J, with 21 bases between the two ends. CDR3 sequence reads: CASSPAPGGGNQETQYF. The CDR3 region has the DNA TGCGCCAGCAGCCCAGCGCCTGGCGGGGGCAATCAAGAGACCCAGTACTTC.

The chain recombines TRBV9 with TRBJ2-7, with no clear D. This CDR3 region has 14 residues. Germline V gives CDR1 SGDLS, CDR2 YYNGEE. The V and J ends lost 0 bases and 6 bases respectively, with 13 bases between them. The DNA of the CDR3 is TGTGCCAGCAGCGTAGTAGCCAGCGTGGGCGAGCAGTACTTC. Translation: CASSVVASVGEQYF. Supplemented by reference TRBV9 and TRBJ2-7, the full variable domain reads DSGVTQTPKHLITATGQRVTLRCSPRSGDLSVYWYQQSLDQGLQFLIQYYNGEERAKGNILERFSAQQFPDLHSELNLSSLELGDSALYFCASSVVASVGEQYFGPGTRLTVT.

The genes are TRBV18 and TRBJ2-3; no reliable D call. This CDR3 is 17 amino acids long. With 1 base removed from V and 4 bases from J, the gap between germline ends came to 18 bases. CDR1 is KGHSH, CDR2 LQKENI, per germline. The CDR3 reads CASSPQQASQSADTQYF. The CDR3 bases are TGTGCCAGCTCACCACAGCAGGCCAGTCAGTCAGCAGATACGCAGTATTTT.